The entry below describes one T cell receptor beta chain. No antigen is known for it. The source of the sample is a study of blood T cells in healthy people across ages. Primers used in a second PCR of about 7 to 11 cycles were a sample-barcoded 5' primer and a J-beta primer mix. TCRdb called the 5' RACE reads again in MiXCR, with one record for every CDR3 protein. The table shows under 2,000,000 distinct CDR3 sequences, with approximately 50% occurring only once. The CDR3 has 15 residues. V was clipped by 3 bases and J by 5 bases; unmatched bases: 10. In germline, CDR1 is SGDLS, CDR2 YYNGEE. Findings and caveats of the study: Naive CD4+ cell counts and diversity both ran higher in long-lived than in aged donors.

The sequenced sample consisted of blood. V gene TRBV9 combines with J gene TRBJ2-5, with 7 positions matching TRBD1. This TCR was recovered from a woman between 40 and 50 years old in good health. Here the CDR3 reads CASSATGSSGETQYF. In DNA, the CDR3 is TGTGCCAGCAGCGCGACAGGGAGTTCGGGGGAGACCCAGTACTTC.